Sequencing of this T cell receptor beta chain was carried out in a study of cytomegalovirus exposure and HLA in healthy donors. Study-level findings and limits: Cytomegalovirus status was reportedly diagnosed by the classifier with high specificity and sensitivity. Cytomegalovirus association was assigned to about 150 TCR beta chains.

Clones were sequenced by immunoSEQ multiplex PCR, and TCRdb holds only the in-frame ones, with some missing. The table lists fewer than 120,000 clones, approximately 89% of them singletons, with 1.9% in the top ten. Deletions cut 4 bases from V and 1 base from J, with 13 bases between. CDR3 length: 16 residues. CDR1 is KGHSH and CDR2 is LQKENI in the germline V gene. A word on this clone: The antigen is undetermined.

The rearrangement uses TRBV18 and TRBJ2-2, with D perhaps TRBD1 (6 bases). Sequencing used PBMCs. This receptor was taken from a young woman in good health and CMV-seronegative. The DNA for the CDR3 is TGTGCCAGCTCACGCAACAGGGTTGAGAACACCGGGGAGCTGTTTTTT. Translation gives CASSRNRVENTGELFF.